The 11 T cell receptor beta chains listed next were all sequenced from one sample in a study of blood T cell repertoires in COVID-19. Clones were sequenced by immunoSEQ multiplex PCR, and TCRdb holds only the in-frame ones, with some missing. In the table there are about 180,000 clones, 88% of which are singletons. The source material was PBMCs or T cells enriched from blood (not recorded which). All receptors come from a woman aged 18-29 years who had recovered from COVID-19.

This chain joins TRBV6-5 and TRBJ2-7; D is possibly TRBD2 (6 bases). Deletions cut 11 bases from V and 2 bases from J, with 16 bases between. This CDR3 has 13 residues. The V gene's germline CDR1 is MNHEY and CDR2 SVGAGI. This CDR3 reads CAVWGWEAYEQYF. The CDR3 DNA is TGTGCCGTATGGGGGTGGGAGGCCTACGAGCAGTACTTC.

The chain is built from TRBV12-3 or TRBV12-4 and TRBJ1-2; the D is unclear. Deletions cut 5 bases from V and 4 bases from J, with 5 bases between. CDR3 length equals 11 residues. CDR3 bases: TGTGCCAGCAGTGTCGGCTATGGCTACACCTTC. This translates into CASSVGYGYTF.

This sequence joins TRBV9 and TRBJ2-7, with 8 bases lining up with TRBD2. After removal of 2 bases from V and 4 bases from J, the junction contained 5 bases not matched to a gene. The CDR3 is 14 amino acids. CDR1 is SGDLS and CDR2 is YYNGEE in the germline V gene. The CDR3 DNA is TGTGCCAGCAGCGTTACGGGAGGGAATTACGAGCAGTACTTC. Translation gives CASSVTGGNYEQYF.

The CDR3 nucleotides are TGTGCCACCAGCAGAGAAGAGTTCGGGGGGACCCAGTACTTC. It translates to CATSREEFGGTQYF. This chain uses TRBV15 with TRBJ2-5; TRBD2 might be the D (6 bases). The CDR3 has 14 residues. With 0 bases removed from V and 7 bases from J, the gap between germline ends came to 12 bases. CDR1 LNHNV and CDR2 YYDKDF come from the germline V gene (reference sequence).

The rearrangement uses TRBV10-2 and TRBJ2-2, with 16 positions matching TRBD2. The germline V gene has CDR1 WSHSY and CDR2 SAAADI. V lost 6 bases and J lost 6; bases outside the gene matches: 16. CDR3 length: 20 amino acids. CDR3: CASRIVPGLAGGPDAGELFF. The CDR3 nucleotides read TGCGCCAGCAGGATTGTCCCGGGACTAGCGGGAGGGCCCGATGCCGGGGAGCTGTTTTTT.

The chain employs TRBV9 and TRBJ2-2; maybe TRBD1 (6 bases). Trimming pared 0 bases from V and 6 bases from J, leaving 15 bases between. The CDR3 runs 16 residues. Germline loops: CDR1 SGDLS, CDR2 YYNGEE. The CDR3 protein is CASSVETGAVAGELFF. The CDR3 bases are TGTGCCAGCAGCGTAGAGACAGGAGCGGTGGCCGGGGAGCTGTTTTTT.

The chain carries TRBV9 and TRBJ2-5, with TRBD2 matching over 15 bases. CDR1 and CDR2 (germline): SGDLS, YYNGEE. With V trimmed by 3 bases and J by 5 bases, 8 bases remained unmatched. CDR3 length: 17 residues. CDR3 coding DNA: TGTGCCAGCAGCGGGACTAGCGGGGGGGCCTTTTTTGAGACCCAGTACTTC. Translating gives CASSGTSGGAFFETQYF.

In this sample, this clone turned up once. The rearrangement joins TRBV7-2 to TRBJ2-3, with 13 bases matching TRBD2. The V gene end was trimmed by 8 bases and the J gene end by 3 bases; junction bases not matched to a gene: 8. Germline V CDR1 and CDR2: SGHTA, FQGNSA. This CDR3 spans 16 amino acids. As DNA, the CDR3 is TGTGCCAGCTGTATCCGGACTAGCGGGAGTACAGATACGCAGTATTTT. It specifies CASCIRTSGSTDTQYF.

The chain joins TRBV16 to TRBJ1-2, with D hard to call. CDR1 and CDR2 (germline): KGHSY, FQNENV. V lost 3 bases and J 7 bases, leaving 12 bases between the germline ends. The CDR3 is 13 amino acids. Written as DNA, the CDR3 is TGTGCCAGCAGCCATAGGCAGGTTGGTGGCTACACCTTC. Its translation: CASSHRQVGGYTF.

The chain uses TRBV7-9 and TRBJ2-7, with a weak D call TRBD1 (6 bases). The CDR3 is made up of 13 amino acids. V lost 3 bases and J 5 bases, leaving 11 bases between the germline ends. The germline CDR1 and CDR2 sequences are SEHNR and FQNEAQ (reference sequence). The CDR3 here is CASSLNRVNEQYF. CDR3 DNA: TGTGCCAGCAGCTTGAACAGGGTTAACGAGCAGTACTTC.

The chain combines TRBV28 with TRBJ1-1; D is uncertain. Germline-derived CDR1 and CDR2 are MDHEN and SYDVKM. CDR3 length: 14 amino acids. Trimming removed 1 base at V and 1 base at J, with 7 bases between. The CDR3 protein is CASSLYAGNTEAFF. DNA of the CDR3: TGTGCCAGCAGTTTATATGCAGGGAACACTGAAGCTTTCTTT.